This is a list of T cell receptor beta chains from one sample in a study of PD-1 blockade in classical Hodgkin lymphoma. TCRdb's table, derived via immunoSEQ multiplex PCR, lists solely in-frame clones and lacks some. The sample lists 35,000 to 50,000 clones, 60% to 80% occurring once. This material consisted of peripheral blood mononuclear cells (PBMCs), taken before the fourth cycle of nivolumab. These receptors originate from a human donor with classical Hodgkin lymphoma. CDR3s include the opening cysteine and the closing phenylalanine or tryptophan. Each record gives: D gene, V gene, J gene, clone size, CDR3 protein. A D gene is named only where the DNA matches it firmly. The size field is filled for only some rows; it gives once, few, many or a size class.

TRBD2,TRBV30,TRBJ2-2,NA,CARDERGTTGELFF
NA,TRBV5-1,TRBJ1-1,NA,CASTPRGRDEAFF
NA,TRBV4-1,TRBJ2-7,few,CASSPSTYEQYF
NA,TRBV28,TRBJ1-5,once,CASSESYGPQHF
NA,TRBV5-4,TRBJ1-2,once,CASSLNRDGYTF
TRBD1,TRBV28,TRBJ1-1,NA,CASSEQGWNTEAFF
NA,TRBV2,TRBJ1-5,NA,CASSEVRGEQPQHF
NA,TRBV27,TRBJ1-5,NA,CASREGSRNQPQHF
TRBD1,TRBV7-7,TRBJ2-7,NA,CASSMGQGAIYEQYF
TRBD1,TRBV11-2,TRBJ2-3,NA,CASSLELGQGTDTQYF
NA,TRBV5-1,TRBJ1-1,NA,CASSMRTGVGTEAFF
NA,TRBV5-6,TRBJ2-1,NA,CASSLVDEQFF
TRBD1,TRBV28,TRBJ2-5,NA,CASSLPPTGGRETQYF
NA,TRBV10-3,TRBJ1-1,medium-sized,CAISENPRTANTEAFF
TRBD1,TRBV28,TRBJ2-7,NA,CASSPTGEIPYEQYF
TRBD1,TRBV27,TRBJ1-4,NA,CASSPTTGDNEKLFF
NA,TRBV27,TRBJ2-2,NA,CASSLYPGSGELFF
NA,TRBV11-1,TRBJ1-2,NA,CASSQRDRWDGYTF
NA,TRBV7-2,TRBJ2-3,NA,CASSLRIAEPTDTQYF
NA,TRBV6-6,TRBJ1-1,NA,CASSYSAGGVAFF
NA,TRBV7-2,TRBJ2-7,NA,CASSLVQATPYEQYF
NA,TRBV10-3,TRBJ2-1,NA,CAIGGGGATYNEQFF
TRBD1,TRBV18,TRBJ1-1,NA,CASSPRGDRGVNTEAFF
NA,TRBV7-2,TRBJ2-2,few,CASSLTAKGTGELFF
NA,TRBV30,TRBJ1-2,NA,CAWSGGNSYGYTF
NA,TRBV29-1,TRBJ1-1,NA,CSVRDGNTEAFF
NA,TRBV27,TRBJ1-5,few,CASSSTPRAGQPQHF
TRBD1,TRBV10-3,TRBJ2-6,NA,CAISVPGQGASGANVLTF
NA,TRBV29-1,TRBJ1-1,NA,CSVSRITEAFF
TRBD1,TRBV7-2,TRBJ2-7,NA,CASSLSTGDRHEQYF
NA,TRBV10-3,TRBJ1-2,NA,CAISENGLGGYTF
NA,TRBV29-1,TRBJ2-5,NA,CSYWDIQETQYF
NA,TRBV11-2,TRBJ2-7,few,CASSRTGSSSYEQYF
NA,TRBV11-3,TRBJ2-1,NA,CASSLGLINEQFF
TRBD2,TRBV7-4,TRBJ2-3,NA,CASSLRGLACTDTQYF
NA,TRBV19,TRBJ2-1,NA,CASKMTVFPHNEQFF